The 23 T cell receptor beta chains in this list originate from one sample, sequenced in a study of T-cell reconstitution after alpha-beta-depleted transplantation in children. Unique molecular identifiers were incorporated when the TCRbeta library was constructed. TCRdb ran MiXCR on the PCR reads and lists one entry per CDR3 protein. This table holds over 120,000 distinct CDR3 sequences, around 9% found once. The sequencing here drew on PBMCs, mostly from graft donor cells, taken 180 days after TCRalphabeta/CD19-depleted stem cell transplant. These receptors originate from a female patient under 10 years old who had a stem cell transplant for congenital amegakaryocytic thrombocytopenia, so the T cells may come from the graft donor.

This clonotype was recorded a few times. The chain links TRBV7-9 to TRBJ1-4; D gene uncertain. The germline V gene encodes CDR1 SEHNR and CDR2 FQNEAQ (reference sequence). V lost 6 bases and J 0 bases, leaving 11 bases between the germline ends. The CDR3 is 15 residues long. CDR3 sequence (DNA): TGTGCCAGCAGGAGAGACGGGGCAACTAATGAAAAACTGTTTTTT. Translating gives CASRRDGATNEKLFF.

Ten or more counts support this clonotype. The chain employs TRBV29-1 and TRBJ1-1; possible D gene TRBD1, 6 bases. CDR3 length: 15 amino acids. V dropped 8 bases and J dropped 1 base, with 20 bases sitting between them. Germline V lookup: CDR1 SQVTM, CDR2 ANQGSEA. CDR3 residues: CSTGRGSGQNTEAFF. The CDR3 bases are TGCAGCACCGGGAGGGGGTCAGGGCAGAACACTGAAGCTTTCTTT.

This clonotype was recorded many times. For the CDR3, the DNA is TGTGCCAGCACCGGGACGGGACATCAGCCCCAGCATTTT. As protein: CASTGTGHQPQHF. V and J are TRBV7-9 and TRBJ1-5; TRBD1 might be the D (5 bases). Germline-derived CDR1 and CDR2 are SEHNR and FQNEAQ (reference sequence). V was clipped by 7 bases and J by 5 bases, with 12 bases between them. The CDR3 has 13 residues.

This clonotype has a count of ten or more. The gene calls are TRBV3-1 and TRBJ2-7; D gene ambiguous. In germline, CDR1 is LGHDT, CDR2 YNNKEL (reference sequence). The CDR3 contains 15 residues. V was trimmed by 0 bases and J by 0 bases, leaving 9 bases between them. Here the CDR3 reads CASSQEVGNSYEQYF. Here the CDR3 DNA reads TGTGCCAGCAGCCAAGAAGTGGGTAACTCCTACGAGCAGTACTTC.

The J gene is TRBJ2-7, the V gene TRBV7-3; 14 nucleotides match TRBD2. J was trimmed by 3 bases and V by 8 bases; bases with no gene match: 18. Germline values: CDR1 SGHTA, CDR2 FQGTGA. The CDR3 has 19 amino acids. The CDR3 DNA is TGTGCCAGCTGCGGGCGGAGGGGACAGGGGACTAGCGGGAGCTACGAGCAGTACTTC. Its translation: CASCGRRGQGTSGSYEQYF.

This clonotype was detected ten times or more. V and J are TRBV28 and TRBJ2-1; TRBD2 matches at 13 bases. The CDR3 extends over 16 amino acids. Germline V gene data show CDR1 as MDHEN and CDR2 as SYDVKM. The V gene end was trimmed by 7 bases and the J gene end by 7 bases; junction bases not matched to a gene: 10. The DNA of the CDR3 is TGTGCCAGCATCGAAGAGGTGACTAGCGGGAGGAATGAGCAGTTCTTC. This gives the protein CASIEEVTSGRNEQFF.

This clonotype was seen ten or more times. V and J are TRBV20-1 and TRBJ2-3, with TRBD2 identical over 7 bases. This CDR3 region has 14 residues. The germline CDR1 and CDR2 sequences are DFQATT and SNEGSKA (reference sequence). J gave up 4 bases and V 2 bases, and 6 bases lay outside the gene matches. This chain's CDR3 is CSARSGAGPDTQYF. CDR3 DNA: TGCAGTGCTAGAAGCGGGGCGGGTCCAGATACGCAGTATTTT.

Comment on this clonotype: A read error may be the cause here, since a much bigger clone is one base away. The genes are TRBV12-3 or TRBV12-4 and TRBJ1-2; D gene uncertain. The CDR3 has 16 amino acids. V lost 6 bases to trimming and J lost 7 bases, with 24 bases between them. The CDR3 protein is CASSLYHATLESGYTF. The CDR3 DNA follows: TGTGCCAGCAGCCTTTATCACGCGACACTTGAGAGTGGCTACACCTTC.

This clonotype was seen at least ten times. The chain is built from TRBV28 and TRBJ2-7; tentatively, D is TRBD1 (6 bases). V lost 2 bases and J 5 bases, leaving 13 bases between the germline ends. Germline lookup yields CDR1 MDHEN and CDR2 SYDVKM. The CDR3 length is 14 residues. Here the CDR3 reads CASSLPQGRDEQYF. The CDR3 DNA sequence: TGTGCCAGCAGTTTACCGCAGGGGCGCGACGAGCAGTACTTC.

The chain employs TRBV6-5 and TRBJ1-1; TRBD1 matches 7 bases. The CDR3 loop spans 15 amino acids. Germline V gives CDR1 MNHEY, CDR2 SVGAGI. After removal of 2 bases from V and 5 bases from J, the junction contained 8 bases not matched to a gene. The CDR3 loop reads CASSYGHNRGTEAFF. Here the CDR3 DNA reads TGTGCCAGCAGTTACGGACATAACAGGGGTACTGAAGCTTTCTTT.

The chain is built from TRBV20-1 and TRBJ1-2; 8 bases fit TRBD1. This CDR3 is 13 amino acids long. V lost 4 bases and J lost 4; bases outside the gene matches: 5. Germline V gives CDR1 DFQATT, CDR2 SNEGSKA (reference sequence). Here the CDR3 reads CSATDRGIYGYTF. The CDR3 DNA sequence: TGCAGTGCTACTGACAGGGGAATCTATGGCTACACCTTC.

This clonotype occurred many times. The gene calls are TRBV7-3 and TRBJ1-1, with D uncertain. V lost 6 bases and J lost 1, with 9 bases in between. The CDR3 spans 13 residues. Germline-derived CDR1 and CDR2 are SGHTA and FQGTGA. CDR3 nucleotide sequence: TGTGCCAGCAGAAAATTACCGAACACTGAAGCTTTCTTT. Protein sequence: CASRKLPNTEAFF.

This clonotype was counted at least ten times. The chain couples TRBV5-4 to TRBJ2-1; TRBD2 aligns across 13 bases. V dropped 0 bases and J dropped 4; count of bases not matched to a gene: 1. Germline V gives CDR1 SGHNT, CDR2 YYREEE (reference sequence). The CDR3 runs to 16 residues. CDR3 in amino acids: CASSLGGLAGYNEQFF. The CDR3 DNA sequence: TGTGCCAGCAGCTTGGGGGGACTAGCGGGGTACAATGAGCAGTTCTTC.

This clonotype occurred a few times. V gene TRBV4-1 combines with J gene TRBJ1-5; D is possibly TRBD1 (6 bases). The CDR3 sequence is 17 residues long. The V end was cut by 1 base, the J end by 5 bases, with 18 bases between. Germline V gives CDR1 MGHRA, CDR2 YSYEKL. CDR3 amino acids: CASSQGGPGPRDQPQHF. CDR3 nucleotide sequence: TGCGCCAGCAGCCAAGGGGGGCCGGGACCCCGGGATCAGCCCCAGCATTTT.

This clonotype has a handful of counts. The J gene is TRBJ1-2, the V gene TRBV20-1, with 8 positions matching TRBD1. The CDR3 is 13 amino acids. Trimming removed 2 bases from V and 4 bases from J; junction bases left unmatched: 3. Germline-derived CDR1 and CDR2 are DFQATT and SNEGSKA (reference sequence). The CDR3 protein is CSARRTGIYGYTF. CDR3 bases: TGCAGTGCTAGACGGACAGGGATCTATGGCTACACCTTC.

This chain connects TRBV5-6 to TRBJ1-5, with D unresolved. CDR3 length: 15 amino acids. V lost 0 bases to trimming and J lost 12 bases, with 19 bases between them. Germline V CDR1 and CDR2: SGHDT, YYEEEE. The CDR3 here is CASSLAAGTTDDQHF. CDR3 sequence (DNA): TGTGCCAGCAGCTTGGCTGCAGGAACCACCGATGACCAGCATTTT.

Ten or more counts support this clonotype. The rearrangement links TRBV18 to TRBJ2-2; D remains ambiguous. From germline, CDR1 is KGHSH and CDR2 LQKENI. The CDR3 is 13 residues long. Trimming shortened V by 5 bases and J by 0 bases, and 4 bases separated the two germline ends. CDR3 nucleotides: TGTGCCAGCTCATTACCGAACACCGGGGAGCTGTTTTTT. Amino acid sequence: CASSLPNTGELFF. The variable domain in full, completed from reference TRBV18 and TRBJ2-2, reads NAGVMQNPRHLVRRRGQEARLRCSPMKGHSHVYWYRQLPEEGLKFMVYLQKENIIDESGMPKERFSAEFPKEGPSILRIQQVVRGDSAAYFCASSLPNTGELFFGEGSRLTVL.

This clonotype was seen ten or more times. This sequence joins TRBV5-1 and TRBJ1-1, with 8 bases lining up with TRBD1. Germline V gives CDR1 SGHRS, CDR2 YFSETQ. J lost 2 bases, V lost 4 bases, and 7 bases had no gene match. The CDR3 runs 15 residues. The CDR3 DNA reads as TGCGCCAGCAGCGGCTACGGGACAGGTAACACTGAAGCTTTCTTT. Translating gives CASSGYGTGNTEAFF.

This clonotype was recorded many times. This rearrangement joins TRBV27 to TRBJ2-7; TRBD2 agrees at 11 bases. The CDR3 totals 15 residues. Germline-derived CDR1 and CDR2 are MNHEY and SMNVEV (reference sequence). V gave up 5 bases and J gave up 2 bases; unmatched junction bases: 5. CDR3 sequence: CASSIIAGGAYEQYF. The CDR3 nucleotides read TGTGCCAGCAGTATCATAGCGGGAGGGGCCTACGAGCAGTACTTC.

This clonotype was counted at least ten times. The chain carries TRBV20-1 and TRBJ1-6; 7 positions match TRBD1. The germline CDR1 and CDR2 sequences are DFQATT and SNEGSKA (reference sequence). The CDR3 covers 13 residues. Trimming took 4 bases from V and 4 from J; bases not matched to a gene: 1. In DNA, the CDR3 is TGCAGTGCTAAGGGGGCATATAATTCACCCCTCCACTTT. It yields the protein CSAKGAYNSPLHF.

J is TRBJ1-5 and V is TRBV6-1; 11 bases match TRBD1. The J segment lost 6 bases and the V segment lost 7 bases, leaving 8 bases of the junction unmatched. The CDR3 covers 15 residues. Germline assignment: CDR1 MNHNS and CDR2 SASEGT. The CDR3 DNA reads as TGTGCCAGCACGGGTCAGGGACAGGGGGTTCAGCCCCAGCATTTT. This gives the protein CASTGQGQGVQPQHF.

This rearrangement joins TRBV30 to TRBJ1-4; tentative D call: TRBD1 (5 bases). The CDR3 is 11 residues long. Per germline, CDR1 GTSNPN and CDR2 SVGIG (reference sequence). Trimming shortened V by 8 bases and J by 5 bases, and 9 bases separated the two germline ends. The CDR3 DNA reads TGTGCCGTAGACAGCAATGAAAAACTGTTTTTT. Translated: CAVDSNEKLFF.

The table lists this clonotype with many counts. The rearrangement uses TRBV5-1 and TRBJ1-3, with TRBD1 as a possible D gene (6 bases). This CDR3 is built from 16 residues. Germline assignment: CDR1 SGHRS and CDR2 YFSETQ. Deletions cut 0 bases from V and 2 bases from J, with 12 bases between. CDR3 sequence: CASSLVGGGTGNTIYF. Written as DNA, the CDR3 is TGCGCCAGCAGCTTGGTAGGAGGGGGGACTGGAAACACCATATATTTT.